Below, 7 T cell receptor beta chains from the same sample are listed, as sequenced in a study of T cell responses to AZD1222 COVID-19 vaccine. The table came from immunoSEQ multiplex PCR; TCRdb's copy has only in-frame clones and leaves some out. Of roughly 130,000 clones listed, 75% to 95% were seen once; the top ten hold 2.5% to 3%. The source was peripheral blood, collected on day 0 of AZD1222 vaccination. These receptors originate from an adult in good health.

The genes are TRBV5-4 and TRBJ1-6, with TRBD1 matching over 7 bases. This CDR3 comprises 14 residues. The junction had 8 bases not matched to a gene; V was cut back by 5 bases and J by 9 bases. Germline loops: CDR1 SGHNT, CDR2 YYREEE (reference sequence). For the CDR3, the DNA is TGTGCCAGCAGTGGGGACAGAGGGCGTTCACCCCTCCACTTT. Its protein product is CASSGDRGRSPLHF.

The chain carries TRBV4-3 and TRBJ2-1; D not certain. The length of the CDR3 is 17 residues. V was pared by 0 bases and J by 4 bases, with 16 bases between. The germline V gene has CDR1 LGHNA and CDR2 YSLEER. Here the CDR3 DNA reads TGCGCCAGCAGCCAAGATCCGGGCGGAAAGGCGTACAATGAGCAGTTCTTC. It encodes CASSQDPGGKAYNEQFF.

The CDR3 is CASSRRHTGTEAFF. CDR3 sequence (DNA): TGTGCCAGCAGCCGCCGCCATACGGGCACTGAAGCTTTCTTT. This chain links TRBV14 with TRBJ1-1; D is ambiguous. The CDR3 sequence is 14 residues long. CDR1 and CDR2 from the germline V gene are SGHDN and FVKESK. The V gene lost 4 bases and the J gene lost 4 bases, with 13 bases spanning the gap.

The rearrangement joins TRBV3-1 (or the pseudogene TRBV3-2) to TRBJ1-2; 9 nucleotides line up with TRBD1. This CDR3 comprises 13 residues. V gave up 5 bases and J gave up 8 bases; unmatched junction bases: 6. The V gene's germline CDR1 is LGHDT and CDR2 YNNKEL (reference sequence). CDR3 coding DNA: TGTGCCAGCAGCTTACAGGGGGCGCGGGGCTACACCTTC. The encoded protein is CASSLQGARGYTF.

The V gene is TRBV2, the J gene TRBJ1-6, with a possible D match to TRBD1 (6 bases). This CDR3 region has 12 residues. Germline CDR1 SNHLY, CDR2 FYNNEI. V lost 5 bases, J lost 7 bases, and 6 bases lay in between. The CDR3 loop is CASSRGNSPLHF. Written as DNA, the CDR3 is TGTGCCAGCAGTAGGGGGAATTCACCCCTCCACTTT.

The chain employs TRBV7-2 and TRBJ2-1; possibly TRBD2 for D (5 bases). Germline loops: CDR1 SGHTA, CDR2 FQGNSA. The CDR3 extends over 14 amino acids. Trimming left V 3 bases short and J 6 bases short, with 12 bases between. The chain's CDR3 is CASSFGGPTNEQFF. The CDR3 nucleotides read TGTGCCAGCAGCTTTGGAGGACCGACCAATGAGCAGTTCTTC.

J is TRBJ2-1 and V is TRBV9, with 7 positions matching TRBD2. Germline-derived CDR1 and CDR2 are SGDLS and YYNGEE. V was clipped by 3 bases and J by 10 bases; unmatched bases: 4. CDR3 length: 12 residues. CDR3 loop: CASSDPAGEQFF. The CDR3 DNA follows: TGTGCCAGCAGCGACCCAGCGGGAGAGCAGTTCTTC.